Presented here are 18 T cell receptor beta chains from one specimen sequenced in a study of neoadjuvant anti-PD-1 for oral cavity cancer. The time point here: after neoadjuvant nivolumab, at surgical resection. Some clones are missing from TCRdb's copy, which holds only in-frame ones; the method was immunoSEQ multiplex PCR. The repertoire includes tens of thousands of clones, roughly 85% of them detected once, and nearly 3.5% sits in the top ten. The sample here was PBMCs, taken after nivolumab (anti-PD-1) treatment. These receptors were collected from a person aged 40 to 85 with oral cavity squamous cell carcinoma.

V and J are TRBV9 and TRBJ1-3; the match to TRBD1 covers 8 bases. Germline assignment: CDR1 SGDLS and CDR2 YYNGEE. V dropped 4 bases and J dropped 4; count of bases not matched to a gene: 7. The CDR3 runs 15 residues. The CDR3 protein is CASSPGQGTGNTIYF. CDR3 nucleotide sequence: TGTGCCAGCAGCCCAGGACAGGGAACAGGAAACACCATATATTTT.

The rearrangement uses TRBV6-6 and TRBJ1-4; D remains ambiguous. V lost 5 bases and J lost 3, with 13 bases in between. The CDR3 consists of 15 residues. The germline CDR1 and CDR2 sequences are MNHNY and SVGAGI (reference sequence). The CDR3 here is CASSHLSAANEKLFF. Here the CDR3 DNA reads TGTGCCAGCAGTCACCTGAGTGCAGCTAATGAAAAACTGTTTTTT.

The genes are TRBV29-1 and TRBJ1-1, with 8 bases identical to TRBD1. J gave up 7 bases and V 6 bases, and 7 bases lay outside the gene matches. Germline assignment: CDR1 SQVTM and CDR2 ANQGSEA. The CDR3 length is 12 residues. CDR3 sequence: CSVRQGWDEAFF. The CDR3 bases are TGCAGCGTCCGACAGGGGTGGGATGAAGCTTTCTTT.

The chain is built from TRBV11-2 and TRBJ2-1; 7 bases agree with TRBD1. J was trimmed by 6 bases and V by 4 bases; bases with no gene match: 6. This CDR3 spans 14 amino acids. CDR1 is SGHAT and CDR2 is FQNNGV in the germline V gene. The DNA of the CDR3 is TGTGCCAGCAGCTCCAGACAGGGACCCAATGAGCAGTTCTTC. Its translation is CASSSRQGPNEQFF.

In its sample, this clone was seen once. V is TRBV28 and J is TRBJ2-2, with 7 bases lining up with TRBD2. The germline gives CDR1 MDHEN, CDR2 SYDVKM. CDR3 length: 13 residues. V shed 6 bases and J 6 bases; nucleotides not matched to a gene: 4. The CDR3 nucleotides are TGTGCCAGCAGGGGGACTATACCCGGGGAGCTGTTTTTT. Translated, it gives CASRGTIPGELFF. Looking up the rest from reference TRBV28 and TRBJ2-2 gives the full variable domain: DVKVTQSSRYLVKRTGEKVFLECVQDMDHENMFWYRQDPGLGLRLIYFSYDVKMKEKGDIPEGYSVSREKKERFSLILESASTNQTSMYLCASRGTIPGELFFGEGSRLTVL.

Only one count was recorded for this clone. V and J are TRBV30 and TRBJ2-7; 10 bases are shared with TRBD1. V gave up 5 bases and J gave up 4 bases; unmatched junction bases: 5. This CDR3 spans 13 amino acids. Germline assignment: CDR1 GTSNPN and CDR2 SVGIG (reference sequence). CDR3 amino acids: CAWSGTGVYEQYF. The CDR3 DNA sequence: TGTGCCTGGTCCGGGACAGGGGTATACGAGCAGTACTTC.

This clone has a handful of counts. The V call is TRBV6-5, the J call TRBJ1-1; D may be TRBD1 (5 bases). Germline V gene data show CDR1 as MNHEY and CDR2 as SVGAGI. V lost 2 bases and J lost 5, with 9 bases in between. The CDR3 totals 13 residues. The CDR3 loop reads CASSYRRGTEAFF. For the CDR3, the DNA is TGTGCCAGCAGTTACCGGCGGGGGACTGAAGCTTTCTTT.

The rearrangement uses TRBV4-2 and TRBJ1-1; TRBD1 aligns across 7 bases. The CDR3 contains 14 residues. Losses at the gene ends were 2 bases for V and 8 bases for J; bases not matched to a gene: 8. CDR1 is LGHNA, CDR2 YNFKEQ, per germline. CDR3 in amino acids: CASSQTSTGSEAFF. CDR3 nucleotides: TGTGCCAGCAGCCAAACATCGACAGGGTCAGAAGCTTTCTTT.

The chain combines TRBV5-6 with TRBJ2-3, with no clear D. The germline V gene encodes CDR1 SGHDT and CDR2 YYEEEE. With 3 bases removed from V and 2 bases from J, the gap between germline ends came to 1 base. This CDR3 is built from 11 residues. The CDR3 DNA follows: TGTGCCAGCAGCTACACAGATACGCAGTATTTT. Its translation is CASSYTDTQYF.

The chain employs TRBV29-1 and TRBJ1-4, with D perhaps TRBD1 (5 bases). Germline V gene sequence: CDR1 SQVTM, CDR2 ANQGSEA. The length of the CDR3 is 11 residues. The V and J ends lost 3 bases and 12 bases respectively, with 11 bases between them. Written as DNA, the CDR3 is TGCAGCGTTGAGGGGTGGGGGGAACTGTTTTTT. Translating it yields CSVEGWGELFF.

In this sample, this clone turned up a few times. V is TRBV10-3 and J is TRBJ2-3; 7 bases match TRBD2. V was pared by 11 bases and J by 0 bases, with 11 bases of the junction left unmatched. The germline V gene has CDR1 ENHRY and CDR2 SYGVKD. The length of the CDR3 is 15 residues. The CDR3 nucleotides are TGTGCCGGCCGTGGGGAGGGAACTAGCACAGATACGCAGTATTTT. This translates into CAGRGEGTSTDTQYF.

The chain carries TRBV28 and TRBJ2-5; D possibly corresponds to TRBD2 (5 bases). Germline values: CDR1 MDHEN, CDR2 SYDVKM. V lost 5 bases to trimming and J lost 2 bases, with 15 bases between them. The CDR3 length is 15 residues. CDR3 bases: TGTGCCAGCAGTCCCCACCCGGGGTTACAAGAGACCCAGTACTTC. It yields the protein CASSPHPGLQETQYF. Variable domain in full (rest from reference TRBV28 and TRBJ2-5): DVKVTQSSRYLVKRTGEKVFLECVQDMDHENMFWYRQDPGLGLRLIYFSYDVKMKEKGDIPEGYSVSREKKERFSLILESASTNQTSMYLCASSPHPGLQETQYFGPGTRLLVL.

The CDR3 DNA follows: TGTGCCAGCAGTTTAGTGGGGCTACAGGGGGCTGGCACTGAAGCTTTCTTT. As protein: CASSLVGLQGAGTEAFF. The J gene is TRBJ1-1, the V gene TRBV27; TRBD1 agrees at 9 bases. CDR1 MNHEY and CDR2 SMNVEV come from the germline V gene (reference sequence). This CDR3 region has 17 residues. Germline trimming cut 2 bases from V and 4 bases from J; bases unmatched to any gene: 11.

This chain links TRBV14 with TRBJ2-3, with no clear D. Germline V lookup: CDR1 SGHDN, CDR2 FVKESK. This CDR3 region has 17 residues. Trimming removed 2 bases from V and 0 bases from J, with 15 bases in between. CDR3 in amino acids: CASSQLRALASTDTQYF. For the CDR3, the DNA is TGTGCCAGCAGCCAACTAAGGGCACTTGCTAGCACAGATACGCAGTATTTT.

This clone turned up a few times. The gene calls are TRBV30 and TRBJ2-7; D is perhaps TRBD1 (6 bases). The CDR3 covers 13 residues. Germline loops: CDR1 GTSNPN, CDR2 SVGIG (reference sequence). Trimming removed 0 bases at V and 6 bases at J, with 12 bases between. The DNA of the CDR3 is TGTGCCTGGAGTGTACACGCAGGGGTCGAGCAGTACTTC. Protein sequence: CAWSVHAGVEQYF.

The V gene is TRBV25-1, the J gene TRBJ1-1, with a weak D call TRBD1 (5 bases). This CDR3 is 16 amino acids long. Trimming removed 0 bases from V and 3 bases from J, with 14 bases in between. Germline assignment: CDR1 MGHDK and CDR2 SYGVNS. The CDR3 region has the DNA TGTGCCAGCAGTGAATATGGGACCTCTGGGGACACTGAAGCTTTCTTT. It is translated as CASSEYGTSGDTEAFF.

V and J are TRBV5-6 and TRBJ2-2, with 7 positions matching TRBD2. Germline V lookup: CDR1 SGHDT, CDR2 YYEEEE. Losses at the gene ends were 5 bases for V and 3 bases for J; bases not matched to a gene: 4. The length of the CDR3 is 14 residues. The CDR3 sequence: CASSRDYYTGELFF. In DNA, the CDR3 is TGTGCCAGCAGTCGGGACTATTACACCGGGGAGCTGTTTTTT.

This clone was seen just once. The chain carries TRBV6-5 and TRBJ2-1, with D perhaps TRBD2 (6 bases). Trimming took off 7 bases at V and 7 bases at J, with 14 bases between the two ends. CDR1 is MNHEY, CDR2 SVGAGI, per germline. The CDR3 spans 13 residues. The CDR3 nucleotides are TGTGCCAGCAACCTGCCTGGGGGGAATGAGCAGTTCTTC. As protein: CASNLPGGNEQFF.